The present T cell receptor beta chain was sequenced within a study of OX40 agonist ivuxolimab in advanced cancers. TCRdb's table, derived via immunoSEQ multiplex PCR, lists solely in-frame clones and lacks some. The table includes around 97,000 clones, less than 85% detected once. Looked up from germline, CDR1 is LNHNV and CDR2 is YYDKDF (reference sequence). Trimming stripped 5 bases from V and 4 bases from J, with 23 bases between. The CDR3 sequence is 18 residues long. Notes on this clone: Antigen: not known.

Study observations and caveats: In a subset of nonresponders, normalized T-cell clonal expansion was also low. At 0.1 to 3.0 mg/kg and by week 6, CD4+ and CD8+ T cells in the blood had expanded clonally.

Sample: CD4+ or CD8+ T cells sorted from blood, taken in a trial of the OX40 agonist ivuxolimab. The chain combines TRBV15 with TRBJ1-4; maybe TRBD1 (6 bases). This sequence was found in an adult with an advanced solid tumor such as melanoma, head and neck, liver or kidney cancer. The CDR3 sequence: CATSRDRDTDRDNEKLFF. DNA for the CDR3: TGTGCCACCAGCCGCGACCGGGACACAGATCGGGATAATGAAAAACTGTTTTTT.